One sample yielded the 6 T cell receptor beta chains listed below, sequenced in a study of T cells in Graves' hyperthyroidism and ophthalmopathy. The investigators amplified TCR beta CDR3 regions from RNA transcripts. HTBI primers were employed in a first-round RT-PCR of the TCR CDR3. In TCRdb, the multiplex PCR reads were re-called with MiXCR into one record per CDR3 protein. Altogether 400,000 to 500,000 distinct CDR3 sequences are present, about 13% being singletons, with the ten largest covering more than 4.5%. Material for sequencing was blood. The source is a woman aged 18-35 years with Graves' hyperthyroidism.

In this sample, this clonotype turned up a few times. The J gene is TRBJ1-4, the V gene TRBV20-1; D remains unclear. Germline V gene lookup returns CDR1 DFQATT and CDR2 SNEGSKA (reference sequence). The CDR3 is made up of 13 amino acids. V lost 6 bases, J lost 0 bases, and 8 bases lay in between. The CDR3 loop reads CSAGFATNEKLFF. For the CDR3, the DNA is TGCAGTGCGGGGTTTGCAACTAATGAAAAACTGTTTTTT.

This clonotype was seen many times. V is TRBV13 and J is TRBJ1-1, with a possible D match to TRBD1 (6 bases). This CDR3 has 13 residues. V was shortened by 5 bases and J by 6 bases, with 13 bases between the two germline ends. The germline CDR1 and CDR2 sequences are PRHDT and FYEKMQ (reference sequence). The CDR3 here is CASSPQGKAEAFF. DNA for the CDR3: TGTGCCAGCAGCCCACAGGGTAAGGCTGAAGCTTTCTTT.

DNA for the CDR3: TGTGCCAGCAGCCCTCTATGGGGTCTCTGGAACACTGAAGCTTTCTTT. Residues: CASSPLWGLWNTEAFF. The V call is TRBV14, the J call TRBJ1-1; D gene ambiguous. CDR1 is SGHDN, CDR2 FVKESK, per germline. The CDR3 has 16 amino acids. Trimming stripped 4 bases from V and 1 base from J, with 16 bases between.

This clonotype was picked up many times. The gene calls are TRBV19 and TRBJ2-7; 11 bases fit TRBD1. This CDR3 is built from 15 residues. V lost 3 bases and J lost 5; bases outside the gene matches: 6. Germline assignment: CDR1 LNHDA and CDR2 SQIVND (reference sequence). CDR3 DNA sequence: TGTGCCAGTAGTATTCGGGGACAGGGGGTGAACGAGCAGTACTTC. Translating it yields CASSIRGQGVNEQYF.

The chain links TRBV19 to TRBJ2-7; D tentatively fits TRBD1 or TRBD2 (5 bases each). The CDR3 covers 13 residues. Germline V CDR1 and CDR2: LNHDA, SQIVND (reference sequence). V was pared by 10 bases and J by 0 bases, with 13 bases between. The CDR3, as DNA: TGTGCCACCTCTTCGGGGCCCTCCTACGAGCAGTACTTC. Translated, it gives CATSSGPSYEQYF.

This clonotype has a count of ten or more. The chain combines TRBV2 with TRBJ2-1, with 13 positions matching TRBD2. The germline gives CDR1 SNHLY, CDR2 FYNNEI. This CDR3 is built from 16 residues. V was pared by 8 bases and J by 1 base, with 5 bases of the junction left unmatched. CDR3 sequence: CASLGTSGTSYNEQFF. DNA for the CDR3: TGTGCCAGCTTGGGGACTAGCGGGACATCCTACAATGAGCAGTTCTTC.